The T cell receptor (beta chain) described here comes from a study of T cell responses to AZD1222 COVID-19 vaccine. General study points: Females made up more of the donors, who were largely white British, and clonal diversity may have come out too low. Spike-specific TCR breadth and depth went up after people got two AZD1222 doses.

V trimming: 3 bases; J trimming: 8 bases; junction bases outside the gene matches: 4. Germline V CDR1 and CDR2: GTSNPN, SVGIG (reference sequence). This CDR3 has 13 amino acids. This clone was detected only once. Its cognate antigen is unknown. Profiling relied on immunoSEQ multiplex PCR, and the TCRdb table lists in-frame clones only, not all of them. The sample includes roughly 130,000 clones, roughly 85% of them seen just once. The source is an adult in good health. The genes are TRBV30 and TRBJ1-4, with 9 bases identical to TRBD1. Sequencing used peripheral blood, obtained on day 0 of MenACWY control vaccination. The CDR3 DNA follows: TGTGCCTGGAGACAGGGGGCGCGAGAAAAACTGTTTTTT. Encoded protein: CAWRQGAREKLFF.